One sample yielded the 30 T cell receptor beta chains listed below, sequenced in a study of blood T cell repertoires in COVID-19. Generated by immunoSEQ multiplex PCR, the TCRdb table keeps only in-frame clones and is missing some. The sample has fewer than 350,000 clones; 81% are singletons. The sequencing input was peripheral blood. The receptors here all came from an older woman with active or convalescent COVID-19.

This clone was recorded at least ten times. This chain connects TRBV7-6 to TRBJ1-3; 8 nucleotides match TRBD1. This CDR3 has 16 amino acids. Trimming removed 2 bases from V and 4 bases from J; junction bases left unmatched: 7. Per germline, CDR1 SGHVS and CDR2 FNYEAQ. The CDR3 region is CASSLSVGTGGNTIYF. CDR3 nucleotide sequence: TGTGCCAGCAGCTTATCTGTCGGGACAGGAGGAAACACCATATATTTT.

The V gene is TRBV27, the J gene TRBJ1-2, with 8 bases identical to TRBD1. The CDR3 has 14 amino acids. V shed 2 bases, J shed 5 bases, and the junction held 4 bases outside the gene matches. Germline V gene data show CDR1 as MNHEY and CDR2 as SMNVEV (reference sequence). This chain's CDR3 is CASSLTGDRYGYTF. In DNA form, the CDR3 reads TGTGCCAGCAGTTTAACAGGGGACAGGTATGGCTACACCTTC.

The chain couples TRBV3-1 (or the pseudogene TRBV3-2) to TRBJ2-3; D is perhaps TRBD2 (6 bases). In germline, CDR1 is LGHDT, CDR2 YNNKEL (reference sequence). V was pared by 1 base and J by 0 bases, with 14 bases between. The CDR3 consists of 17 residues. The CDR3 here is CASSQVGLAASTDTQYF. The CDR3 DNA follows: TGTGCCAGCAGCCAAGTCGGATTAGCGGCTAGCACAGATACGCAGTATTTT.

This sequence joins TRBV5-6 and TRBJ1-1; D is perhaps TRBD1 (5 bases). The germline V and J ends were trimmed by 3 bases and 10 bases, with 19 bases remaining between them. The CDR3 covers 14 residues. CDR1 and CDR2 (germline): SGHDT, YYEEEE. CDR3 bases: TGTGCCAGCAGCTGGAGAGGGGAGGGGCAAGGAGCTTTCTTT. Protein sequence: CASSWRGEGQGAFF.

This chain connects TRBV7-3 to TRBJ2-3; TRBD2 matches 9 bases. The CDR3 loop spans 18 amino acids. V was pared by 3 bases and J by 0 bases, with 10 bases of the junction left unmatched. CDR1 and CDR2 from the germline V gene are SGHTA and FQGTGA. This chain's CDR3 is CASSFPATSGSSTDTQYF. CDR3 in DNA: TGTGCCAGCAGCTTTCCCGCGACTAGCGGCTCTAGCACAGATACGCAGTATTTT.

The chain uses TRBV9 and TRBJ2-5, with 8 bases matching TRBD1. The V and J ends lost 3 bases and 5 bases, in that order; junction bases with no gene match: 9. The CDR3 is 15 amino acids. Per the germline V gene, CDR1 is SGDLS and CDR2 is YYNGEE. The CDR3 DNA follows: TGTGCCAGCAGCGATGGACAGGGACTCGGGGAGACCCAGTACTTC. It translates to CASSDGQGLGETQYF.

The chain uses TRBV28 and TRBJ1-2; weak D call: TRBD1 (6 bases). CDR3 size: 16 residues. Germline V gene data show CDR1 as MDHEN and CDR2 as SYDVKM. The ends were cut back, 3 bases at V and 12 bases at J, with 26 bases in the middle. The CDR3 reads CASSLRRGLTGRGNTF. CDR3 sequence (DNA): TGTGCCAGCAGTTTGAGGAGGGGACTTACAGGGAGGGGGAACACCTTC.

In nucleotides, the CDR3 is TGCAGCGCCGGACAGACCGATTACGAGCAGTACTTC. Amino acid sequence: CSAGQTDYEQYF. The genes are TRBV29-1 and TRBJ2-7, with D possibly TRBD1 on 6 matching bases. Germline CDR1 and CDR2: SQVTM and ANQGSEA. The CDR3 sequence is 12 residues long. Trimming pared 7 bases from V and 4 bases from J, leaving 14 bases between.

The V gene is TRBV9, the J gene TRBJ2-1; TRBD2 agrees at 9 bases. The length of the CDR3 is 15 residues. Germline assignment: CDR1 SGDLS and CDR2 YYNGEE. V was pared by 3 bases and J by 6 bases, with 7 bases of the junction left unmatched. The CDR3, as DNA: TGTGCCAGCAGCGACCGACTAGCGGCCTCCAATGAGCAGTTCTTC. Translation gives CASSDRLAASNEQFF.

V is TRBV28 and J is TRBJ1-6; TRBD1 is a possible D gene (6 bases). The CDR3 is 15 residues long. Trimming took 6 bases from V and 6 from J, leaving 15 bases between them. Looked up from germline, CDR1 is MDHEN and CDR2 is SYDVKM. CDR3 coding DNA: TGTGCCAGCAGGGACCTACAGGGCCTTAATTCACCCCTCCACTTT. It yields the protein CASRDLQGLNSPLHF. The full variable domain, in which reference TRBV28 and TRBJ1-6 provide the parts outside the CDR3, is DVKVTQSSRYLVKRTGEKVFLECVQDMDHENMFWYRQDPGLGLRLIYFSYDVKMKEKGDIPEGYSVSREKKERFSLILESASTNQTSMYLCASRDLQGLNSPLHFGNGTRLTVT.

CDR3 loop: CASTPGLGFDNSPLHF. Written as DNA, the CDR3 is TGTGCCAGCACCCCGGGGTTAGGTTTTGATAATTCACCCCTCCACTTT. The rearrangement uses TRBV2 and TRBJ1-6; no definite D call. In germline, CDR1 is SNHLY, CDR2 FYNNEI. The CDR3 loop spans 16 amino acids. With 7 bases removed from V and 5 bases from J, the gap between germline ends came to 18 bases.

V is TRBV6-2 or TRBV6-3 and J is TRBJ1-2; no definite D call. Germline CDR1 is MNHEY and CDR2 is SVGEGT. This CDR3 spans 14 amino acids. Deletions cut 5 bases from V and 8 bases from J, with 18 bases between. CDR3 bases: TGTGCCAGCAGTCCGAGCGGCCCAATTGGCGGCTACACCTTC. This encodes CASSPSGPIGGYTF.

V is TRBV3-1 (or the pseudogene TRBV3-2) and J is TRBJ2-7, with TRBD1 identical over 10 bases. V trimming: 0 bases; J trimming: 7 bases; junction bases outside the gene matches: 6. Germline V gene data show CDR1 as LGHDT and CDR2 as YNNKEL (reference sequence). CDR3 size: 15 residues. The CDR3 DNA follows: TGTGCCAGCAGCCAAGATTGGGACAGGGGTAAGGAGCAGTACTTC. Protein sequence: CASSQDWDRGKEQYF.

The V and J genes are TRBV5-8 and TRBJ2-1; TRBD1 aligns across 8 bases. The germline V gene has CDR1 SGHTS and CDR2 YDEGEE. The CDR3 covers 15 residues. After removal of 1 base from V and 4 bases from J, the junction contained 4 bases not matched to a gene. CDR3 sequence reads: CASSLLQGVYNEQFF. The CDR3 bases are TGTGCCAGCAGCTTGCTACAGGGGGTTTACAATGAGCAGTTCTTC.

This clone was picked up one time. This chain connects TRBV9 to TRBJ2-5, with D perhaps matching TRBD1 (5 bases). The CDR3 totals 15 residues. Per the germline V gene, CDR1 is SGDLS and CDR2 is YYNGEE. Trimming shortened V by 3 bases and J by 5 bases, and 17 bases separated the two germline ends. The CDR3 DNA sequence: TGTGCCAGCAGCGCCACGATGGCGACAGAGGAGACCCAGTACTTC. Residues: CASSATMATEETQYF.

The V call is TRBV29-1, the J call TRBJ1-1; D possibly corresponds to TRBD1 (6 bases). This CDR3 has 13 residues. The germline V gene encodes CDR1 SQVTM and CDR2 ANQGSEA. V was cut by 5 bases and J by 1 base, with 11 bases left in between. CDR3 sequence: CSVLQGGNTEAFF. For the CDR3, the DNA is TGCAGCGTTTTACAGGGTGGGAACACTGAAGCTTTCTTT.

This chain joins TRBV12-5 and TRBJ1-1; D not resolved. This CDR3 is 17 amino acids long. V gave up 0 bases and J gave up 2 bases, with 16 bases separating them. Per germline, CDR1 LGHNT and CDR2 FRNRAP. In DNA form, the CDR3 reads TGTGCTAGTGGTTTGGTATTCGAGGAGGGAGACAACACTGAAGCTTTCTTT. Its protein product is CASGLVFEEGDNTEAFF.

CDR3 in amino acids: CASGRDRNTEAFF. CDR3 nucleotide sequence: TGTGCCAGCGGCCGGGACAGGAACACTGAAGCTTTCTTT. The V and J genes are TRBV2 and TRBJ1-1; 7 bases fit TRBD1. Germline V gene sequence: CDR1 SNHLY, CDR2 FYNNEI. The CDR3 totals 13 residues. V was clipped by 8 bases and J by 1 base; unmatched bases: 4.

This clone was recorded at least ten times. The gene calls are TRBV4-1 and TRBJ2-1, with 10 bases identical to TRBD2. This CDR3 comprises 15 residues. The ends lost 0 bases at V and 8 bases at J; junction bases unmatched: 4. CDR1 is MGHRA, CDR2 YSYEKL, per germline. CDR3 sequence: CASSQDPAGGYEQFF. The CDR3 DNA reads TGCGCCAGCAGCCAAGACCCAGCGGGGGGGTATGAGCAGTTCTTC.

In its sample, this clone was seen once. The chain carries TRBV7-2 and TRBJ2-5; a possible D gene is TRBD1 (5 bases). V was cut by 7 bases and J by 7 bases, with 25 bases left in between. Germline assignment: CDR1 SGHTA and CDR2 FQGNSA. This CDR3 is 16 amino acids long. The CDR3: CASTETAGIGVGTQYF. As DNA, the CDR3 is TGTGCCAGCACCGAAACAGCAGGGATCGGTGTTGGGACCCAGTACTTC.

This clone was counted at least ten times. The V call is TRBV5-1, the J call TRBJ1-1, with TRBD1 matching over 8 bases. The germline V gene encodes CDR1 SGHRS and CDR2 YFSETQ. Trimming removed 4 bases from V and 5 bases from J; junction bases left unmatched: 13. This CDR3 spans 16 amino acids. The DNA of the CDR3 is TGCGCCAGCAGCCCGGGACAGGTAACCGAATGGACTGAAGCTTTCTTT. Its translation is CASSPGQVTEWTEAFF.

The CDR3, as DNA: TGTGCCTGGAGGGAGGGACAGGGCGGCGGCTACACCTTC. Translating it yields CAWREGQGGGYTF. This rearrangement joins TRBV30 to TRBJ1-2; 9 bases map to TRBD1. The CDR3 extends over 13 amino acids. The junction had 7 bases not matched to a gene; V was cut back by 3 bases and J by 8 bases. The germline V gene encodes CDR1 GTSNPN and CDR2 SVGIG (reference sequence).

The chain has TRBV7-3 and TRBJ2-1; 12 positions agree with TRBD2. Trimming at V came to 5 bases and at J to 6 bases, leaving 8 bases not matched to a gene. CDR3 length equals 16 residues. The germline CDR1 and CDR2 sequences are SGHTA and FQGTGA. The DNA for the CDR3 is TGTGCCAGCAGCGTAGCCCCGACTAGCGGGGGCAATGAGCAGTTCTTC. Translated: CASSVAPTSGGNEQFF. The whole variable domain, filled in from reference TRBV7-3 and TRBJ2-1, reads GAGVSQTPSNKVTEKGKYVELRCDPISGHTALYWYRQSLGQGPEFLIYFQGTGAADDSGLPNDRFFAVRPEGSVSTLKIQRTERGDSAVYLCASSVAPTSGGNEQFFGPGTRLTVL.

The chain carries TRBV6-5 and TRBJ2-5; a weak D match, TRBD2 (6 bases). Trimming pared 5 bases from V and 1 base from J, leaving 14 bases between. The CDR3 covers 15 residues. The V gene's germline CDR1 is MNHEY and CDR2 SVGAGI. The CDR3 loop is CASSRNVAVQETQYF. CDR3 bases: TGTGCCAGCAGTCGAAATGTAGCGGTCCAAGAGACCCAGTACTTC.

The chain combines TRBV7-8 with TRBJ1-2, with D tentatively TRBD1 (6 bases). This CDR3 region has 14 residues. V was cut by 5 bases and J by 2 bases, with 12 bases left in between. Germline loops: CDR1 SGHVS, CDR2 FQNEAQ. CDR3 protein: CASSPGQYNYGYTF. The CDR3 DNA reads TGTGCCAGCAGCCCCGGACAGTACAACTATGGCTACACCTTC. The full variable domain, its missing parts supplied by reference TRBV7-8 and TRBJ1-2, is GAGVSQSPRYKVAKRGQDVALRCDPISGHVSLFWYQQALGQGPEFLTYFQNEAQLDKSGLPSDRFFAERPEGSVSTLKIQRTQQEDSAVYLCASSPGQYNYGYTFGSGTRLTVV.

Here the CDR3 DNA reads TGCGCCAGCAGCTTGGCGGGGGAGCTGAACACTGAAGCTTTCTTT. It codes for CASSLAGELNTEAFF. V and J are TRBV5-1 and TRBJ1-1; possibly TRBD1 for D (5 bases). The germline V gene has CDR1 SGHRS and CDR2 YFSETQ. V shed 0 bases and J shed 0 bases, with 9 bases lying between them. The CDR3 loop spans 15 amino acids.

The CDR3 nucleotides read TGTGCCAGCAGACCCAGCGGGACTAGCGGTTCCTACGAGCAGTACTTC. As protein: CASRPSGTSGSYEQYF. J is TRBJ2-7 and V is TRBV3-1 (or the pseudogene TRBV3-2); 11 nucleotides line up with TRBD2. The V gene's germline CDR1 is LGHDT and CDR2 YNNKEL (reference sequence). CDR3 size: 16 residues. The junction had 8 bases not matched to a gene; V was cut back by 6 bases and J by 1 base.

The chain uses TRBV25-1 and TRBJ1-5; the D is unclear. V lost 2 bases to trimming and J lost 5 bases, with 7 bases between them. Germline CDR1 reads MGHDK; CDR2 reads SYGVNS. The CDR3 runs 13 residues. The CDR3, as DNA: TGTGCCAGCAGTGAACCCGGGGATCAGCCCCAGCATTTT. As protein: CASSEPGDQPQHF.

The CDR3 DNA follows: TGTGCCAGCAGCTTAGTGGGGGGGCACGCCTACGAGCAGTACTTC. The encoded protein is CASSLVGGHAYEQYF. The chain has TRBV11-2 and TRBJ2-7; D perhaps matches TRBD2 (7 bases). Deletions cut 1 base from V and 2 bases from J, with 12 bases between. CDR3 length: 15 amino acids. Germline assignment: CDR1 SGHAT and CDR2 FQNNGV.

The rearrangement links TRBV6-2 or TRBV6-3 to TRBJ1-1; D not certain. CDR1 and CDR2 from the germline V gene are MNHEY and SVGEGT. The CDR3 is 15 amino acids. The V end was cut by 0 bases, the J end by 2 bases, with 10 bases between. The CDR3 DNA reads as TGTGCCAGCAGTTACTCGGAGGGAACAAACACTGAAGCTTTCTTT. Its protein product is CASSYSEGTNTEAFF.